The entry below describes one TCR beta chain. The data were obtained in a study of CD8+CD57+ T cells in acquired aplastic anemia. The CDR3 is 15 amino acids. CDR1 is LNHNV, CDR2 YYDKDF, per germline (reference sequence). Trimming at V came to 5 bases and at J to 3 bases, leaving 5 bases not matched to a gene. Genomic DNA served as template for TCR beta VDJ and CDR3 profiling. MiXCR, run by TCRdb on the reads, gives a single entry per CDR3 protein. Here the sample spans around 130,000 distinct CDR3 sequences, about 48% being singletons. Specimen: sorted CD4+, CD8+, or CD8+CD57+ T cells (not recorded which) from PBMCs. This TCR was sampled from a human donor in good health, serving as a control. The V gene is TRBV15, the J gene TRBJ2-7, with 12 nucleotides matching TRBD2. The CDR3 nucleotides are TGTGCCACCAGCCTCCTAGCGGGGGGGCTCTACGAGCAGTACTTC. Its translation is CATSLLAGGLYEQYF.